This TCR beta chain was recorded in a study of CD8+ T cells in alopecia areata. In germline, CDR1 is FNHDT, CDR2 SITEND (reference sequence). CDR3 length: 16 amino acids. Trimming cost V 4 bases and J 0 bases; bases outside gene matches: 5. This clone is medium-sized (0.01 to 0.1%). At residue 13, the TCRdb amino acid sequence and the translated nucleotide sequence differ, so the protein here is the DNA translation. Gene names and germline match the mouse. The read terminates 3 residues ahead of where the CDR3 ends, so the germline J gene completes it. Extracted from the samples, RNA was reverse transcribed into cDNA to serve as the sequencing template. Using immunoSEQ multiplex PCR, the repertoire was profiled, and TCRdb retains in-frame clones only, with some absent. This sample comprises 2,500 to 3,000 clones, none seen once only.

The TCR comes from a C3H/HeJ mouse with alopecia areata. The mouse line has the MHC haplotype H2-k. J is TRBJ1-3 and V is TRBV19; TRBD1 matches at 9 bases. The sample taken for sequencing was lesional skin. CDR3 DNA, as far as it was read: TGTGCCAGCAGTCCCCGGGACAGGGCTTCTGGAAATACG. The encoded protein is CASSPRDRASGNT. The whole CDR3 protein reads CASSPRDRASGNTLYF.